Listed below are T cell receptor beta chains from one sample, sequenced in a study of blood T cell repertoires in COVID-19. Profiled with immunoSEQ multiplex PCR; TCRdb holds only in-frame clones, not every one. The table records 130,000 or so clones, about 70% of them present only once. Source material: peripheral blood. The source is a woman in her seventies with acute or convalescent COVID-19. Each CDR3 is given with its conserved first and last residue. Fields, in order: J gene, D gene, V gene, clone size, CDR3 length, CDR3 DNA, CDR3 protein. A D gene is named only where the DNA matches it firmly. Only some rows state a clone size, as once, few, many or a class for expanded clones.

J: TRBJ2-5; D: TRBD2; V: TRBV5-1; size: NA; length: 15; DNA: TGCGCCAGCAGCTTGAGCGGGGTACCTCAAGAGACCCAGTACTTC; CDR3: CASSLSGVPQETQYF
J: TRBJ1-1; D: NA; V: TRBV5-5; size: NA; length: 13; DNA: TGTGCCAGCAGACCGAGGGAGAACACTGAAGCTTTCTTT; CDR3: CASRPRENTEAFF
J: TRBJ2-3; D: TRBD2; V: TRBV19; size: NA; length: 14; DNA: TGTGCCAGTAGTCTTAGCGGGAGGGAAGATACGCAGTATTTT; CDR3: CASSLSGREDTQYF
J: TRBJ2-7; D: TRBD1; V: TRBV11-3; size: NA; length: 16; DNA: TGTGCCAGCAGCCCAACTGCAGGACAGGGGTCGGGCGAGCAGTACTTC; CDR3: CASSPTAGQGSGEQYF
J: TRBJ1-2; D: TRBD1; V: TRBV4-1; size: once; length: 14; DNA: TGCGCCAGCAGCCAAGACAGGGGGAGATCTGGCTACACCTTC; CDR3: CASSQDRGRSGYTF
J: TRBJ2-7; D: TRBD1; V: TRBV2; size: NA; length: 15; DNA: TGTGCCAGCAGTGACGCCACAGGGGGCAGTTACGAGCAGTACTTC; CDR3: CASSDATGGSYEQYF
J: TRBJ1-2; D: TRBD1; V: TRBV6-6; size: NA; length: 15; DNA: TGTGCCAGCAGTTATCGGACAGGGACTAACTATGGCTACACCTTC; CDR3: CASSYRTGTNYGYTF
J: TRBJ1-2; D: NA; V: TRBV7-9; size: once; length: 15; DNA: TGTGCCAGCAGCCCGGGACAACTAGCTAACTATGGCTACACCTTC; CDR3: CASSPGQLANYGYTF
J: TRBJ2-7; D: NA; V: TRBV10-3; size: few; length: 15; DNA: TGTGCCATCAGTGAAGCGCCCGGGGACACCTACGAGCAGTACTTC; CDR3: CAISEAPGDTYEQYF
J: TRBJ2-1; D: TRBD2; V: TRBV19; size: few; length: 15; DNA: TGTGCCAGTAGGACAAGCGGGAGCTCCTACAATGAGCAGTTCTTC; CDR3: CASRTSGSSYNEQFF